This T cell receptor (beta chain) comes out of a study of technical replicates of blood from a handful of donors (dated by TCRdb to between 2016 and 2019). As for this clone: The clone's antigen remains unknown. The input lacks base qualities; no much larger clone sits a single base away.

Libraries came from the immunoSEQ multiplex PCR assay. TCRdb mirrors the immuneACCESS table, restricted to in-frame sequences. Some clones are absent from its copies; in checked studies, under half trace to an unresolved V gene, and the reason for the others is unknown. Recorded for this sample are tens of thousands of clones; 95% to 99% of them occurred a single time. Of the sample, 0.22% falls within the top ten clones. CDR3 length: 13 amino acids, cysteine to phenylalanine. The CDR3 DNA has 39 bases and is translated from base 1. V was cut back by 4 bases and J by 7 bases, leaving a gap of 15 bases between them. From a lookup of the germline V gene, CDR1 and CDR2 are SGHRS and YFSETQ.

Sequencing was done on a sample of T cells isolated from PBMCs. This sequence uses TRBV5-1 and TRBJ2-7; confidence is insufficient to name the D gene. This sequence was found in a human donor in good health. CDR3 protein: CASSPNTLVEQYF. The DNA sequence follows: TGCGCCAGCAGCCCGAACACTCTAGTGGAGCAGTACTTC. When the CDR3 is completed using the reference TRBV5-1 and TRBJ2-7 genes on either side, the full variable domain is KAGVTQTPRYLIKTRGQQVTLSCSPISGHRSVSWYQQTPGQGLQFLFEYFSETQRNKGNFPGRFSGRQFSNSRSEMNVSTLELGDSALYLCASSPNTLVEQYFGPGTRLTVT.